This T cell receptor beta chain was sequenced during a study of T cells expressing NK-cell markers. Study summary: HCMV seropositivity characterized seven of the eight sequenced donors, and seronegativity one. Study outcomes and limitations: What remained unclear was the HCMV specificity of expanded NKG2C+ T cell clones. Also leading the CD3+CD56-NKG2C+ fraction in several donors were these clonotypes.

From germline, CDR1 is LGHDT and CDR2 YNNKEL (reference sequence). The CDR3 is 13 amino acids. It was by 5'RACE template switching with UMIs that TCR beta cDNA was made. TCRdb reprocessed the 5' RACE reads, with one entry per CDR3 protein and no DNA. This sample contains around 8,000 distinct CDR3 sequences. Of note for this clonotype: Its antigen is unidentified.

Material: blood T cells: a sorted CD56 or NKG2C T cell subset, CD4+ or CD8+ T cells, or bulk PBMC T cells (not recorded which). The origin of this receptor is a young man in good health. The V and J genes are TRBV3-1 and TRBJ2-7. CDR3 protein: CASSPPQSYEQYF.